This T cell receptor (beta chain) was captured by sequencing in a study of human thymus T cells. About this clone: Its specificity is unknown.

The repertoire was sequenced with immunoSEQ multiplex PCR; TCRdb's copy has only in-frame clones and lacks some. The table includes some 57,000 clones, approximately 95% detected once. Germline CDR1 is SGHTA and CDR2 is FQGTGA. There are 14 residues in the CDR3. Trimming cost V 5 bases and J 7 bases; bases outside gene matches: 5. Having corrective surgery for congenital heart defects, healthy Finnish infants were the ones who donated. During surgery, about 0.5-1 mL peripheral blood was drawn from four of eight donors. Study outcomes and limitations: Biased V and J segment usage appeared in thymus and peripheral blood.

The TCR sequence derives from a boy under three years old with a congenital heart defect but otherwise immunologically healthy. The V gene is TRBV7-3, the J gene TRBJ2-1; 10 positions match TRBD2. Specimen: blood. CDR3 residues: CASSSGGAANEQFF. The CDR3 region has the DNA TGTGCCAGCAGCAGCGGGGGGGCCGCGAATGAGCAGTTCTTC.